The 25 T cell receptor beta chains below were found in one sample sequenced in a study of a mutant IDH1 vaccine in newly diagnosed glioma. These receptors' targets are unknown. Time point defined: week 47, end of study. Vaccinated patients received 300 ug of mutant IDH1 20-mer peptide per dose, with topical imiquimod. Some clones are missing from TCRdb's copy, which holds only in-frame ones; the method was immunoSEQ multiplex PCR. The data contain about 90,000 clones, just under 90% of them singletons. The sequenced sample was PBMCs, obtained from a glioma patient whose treatment included an IDH1 peptide vaccine. All receptors come from a woman aged 50 to 60 with glioma.

This chain links TRBV27 with TRBJ2-4, with 8 nucleotides matching TRBD2. The germline gives CDR1 MNHEY, CDR2 SMNVEV (reference sequence). V shed 4 bases, J shed 1 base, and the junction held 3 bases outside the gene matches. The length of the CDR3 is 15 residues. The chain's CDR3 is CASSSKREAKNIQYF. The CDR3 region has the DNA TGTGCCAGCAGTTCAAAGCGGGAGGCCAAAAACATTCAGTACTTC.

In DNA form, the CDR3 reads TGTGCCAGCAGTGAAATAGGGTCGGGGGGGAACGAGCAGTACTTC. Protein sequence: CASSEIGSGGNEQYF. The V gene is TRBV25-1, the J gene TRBJ2-7, with 8 bases identical to TRBD2. CDR3 length equals 15 residues. Unmatched junction bases numbered 8, after V lost 2 bases and J lost 5 bases. Germline V lookup: CDR1 MGHDK, CDR2 SYGVNS.

The chain's CDR3 is CASSQDRGGYYGYTF. CDR3 nucleotides: TGTGCCAGCAGTCAGGACAGGGGAGGTTACTATGGCTACACCTTC. V is TRBV7-9 and J is TRBJ1-2, with 9 positions matching TRBD1. This CDR3 has 15 residues. Trimming took 6 bases from V and 3 from J; bases not matched to a gene: 8. Germline V CDR1 and CDR2: SEHNR, FQNEAQ (reference sequence).

This chain joins TRBV28 and TRBJ1-6, with 8 bases matching TRBD1. There are 15 residues in the CDR3. Germline loops: CDR1 MDHEN, CDR2 SYDVKM. Unmatched junction bases numbered 6, after V lost 5 bases and J lost 6 bases. CDR3 coding DNA: TGTGCCAGCAGTACTCAGGACAGGGTTAATTCACCCCTCCACTTT. Translating it yields CASSTQDRVNSPLHF.

This clone was found once. The J gene is TRBJ2-1, the V gene TRBV20-1, with no clear D. The V end lost 3 bases, the J end lost 7 bases, and 4 bases lay between the germline ends. The CDR3 has 10 amino acids. Looked up from germline, CDR1 is DFQATT and CDR2 is SNEGSKA (reference sequence). CDR3 amino acids: CSARHNEQFF. For the CDR3, the DNA is TGCAGTGCTAGGCATAATGAGCAGTTCTTC.

The chain has TRBV5-4 and TRBJ2-2; TRBD1 matches 9 bases. The germline gives CDR1 SGHNT, CDR2 YYREEE (reference sequence). J gave up 6 bases and V 3 bases, and 3 bases lay outside the gene matches. The CDR3 consists of 14 residues. As DNA, the CDR3 is TGTGCCAGCAGCTCAACAGGGGGCGCCGGGGAGCTGTTTTTT. Translation gives CASSSTGGAGELFF.

The rearrangement links TRBV7-9 to TRBJ1-1; 12 bases align to TRBD1. The germline gives CDR1 SEHNR, CDR2 FQNEAQ (reference sequence). Trimming took 5 bases from V and 5 from J; bases not matched to a gene: 6. This CDR3 has 15 amino acids. The chain's CDR3 is CASSLGTGGRTEAFF. The CDR3 DNA is TGTGCCAGCAGCCTAGGGACAGGGGGCCGAACTGAAGCTTTCTTT.

V usage is TRBV5-1 and J usage is TRBJ2-1; D not certain. This CDR3 contains 12 residues. Trimming took off 5 bases at V and 7 bases at J, with 10 bases between the two ends. Germline loops: CDR1 SGHRS, CDR2 YFSETQ. The CDR3 here is CASSLVENEQFF. CDR3 sequence (DNA): TGCGCCAGCAGTCTTGTAGAAAATGAGCAGTTCTTC.

This rearrangement joins TRBV28 to TRBJ2-7, with D tentatively TRBD2 (5 bases). This CDR3 region has 12 residues. Per germline, CDR1 MDHEN and CDR2 SYDVKM. V gave up 6 bases and J gave up 11 bases, with 17 bases separating them. The CDR3 is CASSASDWSEYF. CDR3 nucleotide sequence: TGTGCCAGCAGCGCCTCGGACTGGTCGGAGTACTTC.

This clone was detected once. The rearrangement links TRBV30 to TRBJ1-5; 12 positions match TRBD1. The V gene's germline CDR1 is GTSNPN and CDR2 SVGIG (reference sequence). The CDR3 contains 16 residues. V shed 7 bases, J shed 2 bases, and the junction held 9 bases outside the gene matches. The CDR3 loop is CALGTGGSLGNQPQHF. The CDR3 DNA reads as TGTGCCTTGGGGACAGGGGGCTCGTTGGGCAATCAGCCCCAGCATTTT.

This rearrangement joins TRBV9 to TRBJ1-2, with D possibly matching TRBD1 (6 bases). The CDR3 has 15 amino acids. V lost 0 bases and J 4 bases, leaving 13 bases between the germline ends. Per germline, CDR1 SGDLS and CDR2 YYNGEE. CDR3 region: CASSVGQGRGYGYTF. The CDR3 DNA sequence: TGTGCCAGCAGCGTAGGGCAGGGGCGAGGCTATGGCTACACCTTC.

The V call is TRBV28, the J call TRBJ2-7, with 9 bases matching TRBD2. CDR3 length equals 13 residues. Trimming at V came to 8 bases and at J to 0 bases, leaving 2 bases not matched to a gene. The germline CDR1 and CDR2 sequences are MDHEN and SYDVKM. Here the CDR3 reads CASLAGTSYEQYF. The CDR3 coding sequence is TGTGCCAGCCTAGCGGGGACCTCCTACGAGCAGTACTTC.

Comment on this clone: Other DNA sequences in this sample translate to the same CDR3. The chain recombines TRBV29-1 with TRBJ1-1; TRBD1 might be the D (5 bases). Trimming removed 3 bases at V and 5 bases at J, with 7 bases between. Germline-derived CDR1 and CDR2 are SQVTM and ANQGSEA. The CDR3 totals 11 residues. The CDR3 coding sequence is TGCAGCGTTGAGGGGCGGACTGAAGCTTTCTTT. Translated, it gives CSVEGRTEAFF. Drawing the rest from reference TRBV29-1 and TRBJ1-1, the complete variable domain is SAVISQKPSRDICQRGTSLTIQCQVDSQVTMMFWYRQQPGQSLTLIATANQGSEATYESGFVIDKFPISRPNLTFSTLTVSNMSPEDSSIYLCSVEGRTEAFFGQGTRLTVV.

The chain has TRBV2 and TRBJ1-4, with TRBD1 as a possible D gene (5 bases). V lost 10 bases to trimming and J lost 3 bases, with 12 bases between them. This CDR3 region has 13 residues. The germline gives CDR1 SNHLY, CDR2 FYNNEI. DNA of the CDR3: TGTGCCACATGTAGGGGACCTAATGAAAAACTGTTTTTT. Protein: CATCRGPNEKLFF.

This sequence joins TRBV6-6 and TRBJ2-1; TRBD1 matches 9 bases. After removal of 2 bases from V and 12 bases from J, the junction contained 5 bases not matched to a gene. The CDR3 loop spans 13 amino acids. Germline V CDR1 and CDR2: MNHNY, SVGAGI (reference sequence). This chain's CDR3 is CASSYRDRAVQFF. In DNA form, the CDR3 reads TGTGCCAGCAGTTACAGGGACAGGGCGGTGCAGTTCTTC.

The sample holds a few counts of this clone. V gene TRBV30 combines with J gene TRBJ1-6; no clear D. The CDR3 has 11 amino acids. Germline-derived CDR1 and CDR2 are GTSNPN and SVGIG (reference sequence). V gave up 3 bases and J gave up 14 bases, with 11 bases separating them. CDR3 sequence reads: CAWRGGSSLHF. The CDR3 nucleotides read TGTGCCTGGAGAGGAGGTAGCTCCCTCCACTTT. Full variable domain (remainder filled in from reference TRBV30 and TRBJ1-6): SQTIHQWPATLVQPVGSPLSLECTVEGTSNPNLYWYRQAAGRGLQLLFYSVGIGQISSEVPQNLSASRPQDRQFILSSKKLLLSDSGFYLCAWRGGSSLHFGNGTRLTVT.

The rearrangement uses TRBV11-3 and TRBJ2-5; weak D call: TRBD1 (6 bases). Trimming shortened V by 5 bases and J by 7 bases, and 14 bases separated the two germline ends. This CDR3 has 13 amino acids. Germline CDR1 SGHNT, CDR2 YENEEA. The CDR3 DNA reads as TGTGCCAGCAGCCCCGACAGGACGAGGACCCAGTACTTC. It is translated as CASSPDRTRTQYF.

This sequence joins TRBV10-2 and TRBJ1-5; 7 bases fit TRBD1. Trimming at V came to 4 bases and at J to 4 bases, leaving 13 bases not matched to a gene. Germline-derived CDR1 and CDR2 are WSHSY and SAAADI. This CDR3 comprises 17 residues. CDR3 DNA: TGCGCCAGCAGTGGAATGCAGGGGGTCTTTCGGAATCAGCCCCAGCATTTT. It yields the protein CASSGMQGVFRNQPQHF.

The chain couples TRBV5-6 to TRBJ1-2, with D unresolved. Germline assignment: CDR1 SGHDT and CDR2 YYEEEE. Trimming left V 2 bases short and J 3 bases short, with 2 bases between. The CDR3 has 11 amino acids. The CDR3: CASSLHYGYTF. DNA for the CDR3: TGTGCCAGCAGCTTACACTATGGCTACACCTTC.

The V call is TRBV6-1, the J call TRBJ1-3; perhaps TRBD1 as D (6 bases). In germline, CDR1 is MNHNS, CDR2 SASEGT. The CDR3 totals 16 residues. Trimming left V 1 base short and J 4 bases short, with 14 bases between. This CDR3 reads CASSEVRGAGGNTIYF. The CDR3 DNA reads TGTGCCAGCAGTGAAGTTCGGGGGGCAGGAGGAAACACCATATATTTT.

The V gene is TRBV11-2, the J gene TRBJ2-3; D remains unclear. Germline V gene sequence: CDR1 SGHAT, CDR2 FQNNGV. The CDR3 loop spans 12 amino acids. Trimming removed 5 bases at V and 7 bases at J, with 10 bases between. The CDR3 DNA reads as TGTGCCAGCAGCGTTTCGAGAAATACGCAGTATTTT. It is translated as CASSVSRNTQYF.

The J gene is TRBJ2-1, the V gene TRBV11-2, with D unclear. Germline V gives CDR1 SGHAT, CDR2 FQNNGV. V gave up 5 bases and J gave up 7 bases, with 6 bases separating them. This CDR3 spans 11 amino acids. DNA for the CDR3: TGTGCCAGCAGCCTTTCTAATGAGCAGTTCTTC. Its protein is CASSLSNEQFF.

This chain uses TRBV29-1 with TRBJ1-4; TRBD1 agrees at 8 bases. Germline V lookup: CDR1 SQVTM, CDR2 ANQGSEA. This CDR3 has 14 amino acids. The V and J ends lost 3 bases and 5 bases, in that order; junction bases with no gene match: 5. The CDR3 reads CSVDVQGGNEKLFF. The CDR3 bases are TGCAGCGTTGATGTACAGGGGGGGAATGAAAAACTGTTTTTT.

This CDR3 reads CASSVHDYGYTF. The CDR3 DNA sequence: TGTGCCAGCAGTGTGCATGACTATGGCTACACCTTC. The chain couples TRBV28 to TRBJ1-2, with D uncertain. Germline V gene sequence: CDR1 MDHEN, CDR2 SYDVKM. This CDR3 spans 12 amino acids. V dropped 5 bases and J dropped 3 bases, with 7 bases sitting between them.

The V and J genes are TRBV4-1 and TRBJ2-1; D possibly corresponds to TRBD2 (5 bases). Looked up from germline, CDR1 is MGHRA and CDR2 is YSYEKL. The CDR3 runs to 16 residues. Trimming pared 0 bases from V and 9 bases from J, leaving 18 bases between. CDR3 in amino acids: CASSQDPPSSITEQFF. Written as DNA, the CDR3 is TGCGCCAGCAGCCAAGATCCCCCTAGCTCGATCACTGAGCAGTTCTTC.